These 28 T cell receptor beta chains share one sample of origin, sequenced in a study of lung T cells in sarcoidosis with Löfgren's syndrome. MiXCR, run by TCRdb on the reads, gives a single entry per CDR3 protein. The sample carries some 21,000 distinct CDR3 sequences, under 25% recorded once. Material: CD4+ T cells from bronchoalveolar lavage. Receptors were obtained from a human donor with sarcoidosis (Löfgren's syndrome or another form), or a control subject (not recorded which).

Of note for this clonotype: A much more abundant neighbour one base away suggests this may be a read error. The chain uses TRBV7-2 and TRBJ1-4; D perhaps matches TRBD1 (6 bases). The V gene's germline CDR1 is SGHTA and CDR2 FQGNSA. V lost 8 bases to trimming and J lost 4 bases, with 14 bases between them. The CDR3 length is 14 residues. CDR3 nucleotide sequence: TGTGCCAGCGGCCCGACAGGTTTTAATGAAAAACTGTTTTTT. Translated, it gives CASGPTGFNEKLFF.

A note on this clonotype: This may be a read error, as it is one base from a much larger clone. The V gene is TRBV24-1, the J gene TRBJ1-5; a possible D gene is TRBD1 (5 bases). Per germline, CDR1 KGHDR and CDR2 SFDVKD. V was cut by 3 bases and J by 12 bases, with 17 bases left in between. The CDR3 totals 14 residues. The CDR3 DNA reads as TGTGCCACCAGTGATGTGGGGGGACGGGAGCTCCAGCATTTT. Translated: CATSDVGGRELQHF.

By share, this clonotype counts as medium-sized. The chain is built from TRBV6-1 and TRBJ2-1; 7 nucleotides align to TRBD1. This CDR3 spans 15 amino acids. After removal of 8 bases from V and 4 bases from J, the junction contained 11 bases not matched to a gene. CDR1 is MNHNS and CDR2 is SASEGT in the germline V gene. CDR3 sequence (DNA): TGTGCCAGCTCCCATCGGACAGGCCGATACAATGAGCAGTTCTTC. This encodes CASSHRTGRYNEQFF.

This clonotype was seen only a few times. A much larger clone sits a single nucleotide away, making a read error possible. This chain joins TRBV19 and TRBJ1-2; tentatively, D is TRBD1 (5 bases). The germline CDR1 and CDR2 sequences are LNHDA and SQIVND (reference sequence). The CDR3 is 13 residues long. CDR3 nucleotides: TGTGCCACAACAAAGGGGATCAACTATGGCTACGCCTTC. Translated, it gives CATTKGINYGYAF.

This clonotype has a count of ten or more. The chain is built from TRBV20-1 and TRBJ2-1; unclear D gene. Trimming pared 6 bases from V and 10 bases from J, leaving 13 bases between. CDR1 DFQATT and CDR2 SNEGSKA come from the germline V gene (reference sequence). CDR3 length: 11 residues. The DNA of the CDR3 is TGCAGTGCGTCGGCCCATAGCGAGCAGTTCTTC. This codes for CSASAHSEQFF.

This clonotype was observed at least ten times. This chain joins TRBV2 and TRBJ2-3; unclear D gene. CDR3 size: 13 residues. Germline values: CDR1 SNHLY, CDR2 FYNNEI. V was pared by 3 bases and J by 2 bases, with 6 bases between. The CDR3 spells CASSDLVTDTQYF. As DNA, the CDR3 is TGTGCCAGCAGTGATCTAGTCACAGATACGCAGTATTTT.

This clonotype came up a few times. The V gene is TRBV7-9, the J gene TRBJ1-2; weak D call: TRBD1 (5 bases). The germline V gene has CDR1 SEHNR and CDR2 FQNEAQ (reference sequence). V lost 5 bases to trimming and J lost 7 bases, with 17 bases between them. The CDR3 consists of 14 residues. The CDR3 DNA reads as TGTGCCAGCAGCAAGCTCCTGCAGGGTACTGGCTACACCTTC. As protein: CASSKLLQGTGYTF.

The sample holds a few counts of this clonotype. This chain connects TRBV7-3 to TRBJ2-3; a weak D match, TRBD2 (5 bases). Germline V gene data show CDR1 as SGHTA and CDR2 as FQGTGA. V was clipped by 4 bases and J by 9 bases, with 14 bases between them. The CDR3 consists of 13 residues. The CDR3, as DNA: TGTGCCAGCAGCTCGTCCTGGCGGGCCACGCAGTATTTT. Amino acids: CASSSSWRATQYF.

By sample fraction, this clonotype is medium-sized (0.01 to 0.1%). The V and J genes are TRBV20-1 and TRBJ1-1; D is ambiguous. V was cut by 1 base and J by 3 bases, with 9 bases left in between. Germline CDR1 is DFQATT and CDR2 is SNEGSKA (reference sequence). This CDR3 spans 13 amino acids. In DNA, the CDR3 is TGCAGTGCTAGAGTCCCAGTAGACACTGAAGCTTTCTTT. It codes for CSARVPVDTEAFF.

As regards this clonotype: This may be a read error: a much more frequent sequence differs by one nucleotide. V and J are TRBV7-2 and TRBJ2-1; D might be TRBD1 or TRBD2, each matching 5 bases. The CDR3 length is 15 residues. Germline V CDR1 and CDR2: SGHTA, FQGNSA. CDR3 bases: TGTGCCAGCAGCCTCCAGGGAGAGTCCTACGATGAGCAGTTCTTC. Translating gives CASSLQGESYDEQFF.

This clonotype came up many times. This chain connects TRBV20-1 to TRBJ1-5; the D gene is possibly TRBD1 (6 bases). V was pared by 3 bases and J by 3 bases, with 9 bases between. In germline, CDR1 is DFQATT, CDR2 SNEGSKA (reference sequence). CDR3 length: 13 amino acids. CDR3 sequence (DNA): TGCAGTGCTAGGGACAGCTACAATCAGCCCCAGCATTTT. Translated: CSARDSYNQPQHF.

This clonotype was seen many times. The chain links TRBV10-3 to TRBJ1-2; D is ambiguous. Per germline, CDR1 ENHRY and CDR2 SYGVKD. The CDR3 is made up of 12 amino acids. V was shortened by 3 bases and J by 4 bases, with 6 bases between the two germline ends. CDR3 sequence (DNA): TGTGCCATCAGTGATTTTGTCTATGGCTACACCTTC. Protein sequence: CAISDFVYGYTF.

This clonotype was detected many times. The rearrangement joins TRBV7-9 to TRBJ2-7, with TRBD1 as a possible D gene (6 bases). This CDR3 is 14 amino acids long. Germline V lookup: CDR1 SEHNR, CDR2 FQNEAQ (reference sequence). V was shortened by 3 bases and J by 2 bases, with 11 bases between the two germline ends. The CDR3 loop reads CASSFAGETYEQYF. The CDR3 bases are TGTGCCAGCAGCTTTGCAGGGGAAACCTACGAGCAGTACTTC.

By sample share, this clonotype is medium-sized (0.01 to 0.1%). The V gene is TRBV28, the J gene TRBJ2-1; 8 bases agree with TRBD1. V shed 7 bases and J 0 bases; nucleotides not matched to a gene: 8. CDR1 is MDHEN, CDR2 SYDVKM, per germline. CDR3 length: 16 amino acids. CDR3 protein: CASILQGGSSYNEQFF. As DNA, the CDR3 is TGTGCCAGCATCCTACAGGGGGGATCCTCCTACAATGAGCAGTTCTTC.

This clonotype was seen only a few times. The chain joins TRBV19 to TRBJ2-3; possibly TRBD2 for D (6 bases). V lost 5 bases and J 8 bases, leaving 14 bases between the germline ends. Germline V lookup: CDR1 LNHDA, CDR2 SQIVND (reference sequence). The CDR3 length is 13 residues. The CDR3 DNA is TGTGCCAGTAGTCAGAGAGCCGGGGGTACGCAGTATTTT. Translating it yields CASSQRAGGTQYF.

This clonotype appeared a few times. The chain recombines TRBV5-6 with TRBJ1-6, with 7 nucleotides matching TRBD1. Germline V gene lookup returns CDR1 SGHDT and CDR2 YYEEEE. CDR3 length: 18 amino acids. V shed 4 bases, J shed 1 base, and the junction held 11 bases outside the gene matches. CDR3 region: CASSNRQGVRSYNSPLHF. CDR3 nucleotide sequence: TGTGCCAGCAGCAATCGACAGGGAGTACGATCCTATAATTCACCCCTCCACTTT. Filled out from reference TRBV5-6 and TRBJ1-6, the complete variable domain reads DAGVTQSPTHLIKTRGQQVTLRCSPKSGHDTVSWYQQALGQGPQFIFQYYEEEERQRGNFPDRFSGHQFPNYSSELNVNALLLGDSALYLCASSNRQGVRSYNSPLHFGNGTRLTVT.

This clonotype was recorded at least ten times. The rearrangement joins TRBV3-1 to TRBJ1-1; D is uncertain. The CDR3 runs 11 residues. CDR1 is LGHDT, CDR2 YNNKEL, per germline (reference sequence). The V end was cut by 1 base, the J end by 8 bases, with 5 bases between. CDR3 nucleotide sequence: TGTGCCAGCAGCCAAGTAGGGGAAGCTTTCTTT. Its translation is CASSQVGEAFF.

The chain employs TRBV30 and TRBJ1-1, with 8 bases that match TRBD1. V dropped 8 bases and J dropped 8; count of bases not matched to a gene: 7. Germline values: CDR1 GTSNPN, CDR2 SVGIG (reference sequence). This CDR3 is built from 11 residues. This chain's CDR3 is CAGTGLAEAFF. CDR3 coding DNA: TGTGCCGGGACAGGTTTAGCCGAAGCTTTCTTT. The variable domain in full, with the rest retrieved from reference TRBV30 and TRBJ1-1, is SQTIHQWPATLVQPVGSPLSLECTVEGTSNPNLYWYRQAAGRGLQLLFYSVGIGQISSEVPQNLSASRPQDRQFILSSKKLLLSDSGFYLCAGTGLAEAFFGQGTRLTVV.

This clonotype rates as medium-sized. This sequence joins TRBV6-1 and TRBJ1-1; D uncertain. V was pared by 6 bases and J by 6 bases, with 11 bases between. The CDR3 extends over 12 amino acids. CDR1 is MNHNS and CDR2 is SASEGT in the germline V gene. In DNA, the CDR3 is TGTGCCAGCAGCCGCCCTGAGTCTGAAGCTTTCTTT. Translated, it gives CASSRPESEAFF.

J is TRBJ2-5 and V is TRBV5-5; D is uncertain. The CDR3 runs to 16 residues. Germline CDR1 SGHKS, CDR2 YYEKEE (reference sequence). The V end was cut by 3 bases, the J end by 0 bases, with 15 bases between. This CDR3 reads CASSSTSGAYQETQYF. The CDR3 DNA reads TGTGCCAGCAGCTCGACCTCTGGAGCGTACCAAGAGACCCAGTACTTC.

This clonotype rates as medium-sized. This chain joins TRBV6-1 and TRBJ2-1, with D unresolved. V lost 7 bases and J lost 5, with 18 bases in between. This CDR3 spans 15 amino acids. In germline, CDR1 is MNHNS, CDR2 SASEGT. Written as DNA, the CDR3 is TGTGCCAGCACCATACTACCAGACCGGGACAATGAGCAGTTCTTC. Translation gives CASTILPDRDNEQFF.

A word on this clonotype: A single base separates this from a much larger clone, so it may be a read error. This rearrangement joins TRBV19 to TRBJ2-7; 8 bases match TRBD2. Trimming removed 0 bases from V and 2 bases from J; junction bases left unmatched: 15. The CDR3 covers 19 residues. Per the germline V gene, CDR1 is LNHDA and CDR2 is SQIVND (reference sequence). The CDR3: CASSIEGGRVLAETYEQYF. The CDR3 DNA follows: TGTGCCAGTAGTATAGAGGGGGGGAGGGTACTAGCGGAAACCTACGAGCAGTACTTC.

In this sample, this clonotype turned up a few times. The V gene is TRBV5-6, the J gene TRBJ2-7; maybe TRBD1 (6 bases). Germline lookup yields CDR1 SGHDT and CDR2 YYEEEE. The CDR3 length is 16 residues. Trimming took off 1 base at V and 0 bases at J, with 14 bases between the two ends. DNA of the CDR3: TGTGCCAGCAGCTTGCGACGGACAGCCATCTCCTACGAGCAGTACTTC. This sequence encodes CASSLRRTAISYEQYF.

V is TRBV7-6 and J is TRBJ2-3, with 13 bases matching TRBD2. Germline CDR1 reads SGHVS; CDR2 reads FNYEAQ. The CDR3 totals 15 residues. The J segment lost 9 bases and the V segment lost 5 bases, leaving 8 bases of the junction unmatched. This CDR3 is CASSGLAGVLATQYF. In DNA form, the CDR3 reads TGTGCCAGCAGCGGACTAGCGGGAGTCCTTGCGACGCAGTATTTT.

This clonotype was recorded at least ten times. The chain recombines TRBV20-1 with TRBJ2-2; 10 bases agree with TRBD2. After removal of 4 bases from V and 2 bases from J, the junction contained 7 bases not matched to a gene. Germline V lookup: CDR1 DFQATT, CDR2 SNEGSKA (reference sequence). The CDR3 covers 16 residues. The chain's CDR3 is CSAIAGGGDNTGELFF. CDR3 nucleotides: TGCAGTGCTATAGCGGGAGGAGGGGACAACACCGGGGAGCTGTTTTTT.

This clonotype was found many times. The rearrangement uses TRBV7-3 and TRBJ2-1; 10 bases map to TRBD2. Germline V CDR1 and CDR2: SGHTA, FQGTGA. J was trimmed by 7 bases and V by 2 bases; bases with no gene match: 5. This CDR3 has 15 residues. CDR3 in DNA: TGTGCCAGCAGCTTAGAAGCGGGAGGGCGGAATGAGCAGTTCTTC. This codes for CASSLEAGGRNEQFF.

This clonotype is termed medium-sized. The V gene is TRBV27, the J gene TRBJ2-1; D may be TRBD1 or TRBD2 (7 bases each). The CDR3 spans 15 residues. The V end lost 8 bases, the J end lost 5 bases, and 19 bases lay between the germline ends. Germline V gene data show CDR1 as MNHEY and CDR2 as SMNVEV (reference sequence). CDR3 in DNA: TGTGCCAGCCGTTACAGGGGCGGGAGACACAATGAGCAGTTCTTC. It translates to CASRYRGGRHNEQFF.

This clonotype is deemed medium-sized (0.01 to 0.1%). CDR3 DNA: TGTGCCACAGTTAAAGAGGGGGCGCGCACTGAAGCTTTCTTT. Amino acids: CATVKEGARTEAFF. The rearrangement uses TRBV15 and TRBJ1-1, with TRBD1 identical over 7 bases. CDR1 and CDR2 (germline): LNHNV, YYDKDF (reference sequence). V lost 9 bases and J lost 4; bases outside the gene matches: 11. This CDR3 has 14 amino acids.